This TCR beta chain is from a study of T cell responses to AZD1222 COVID-19 vaccine. Study-level points and caveats: Donors in the cohort were predominantly white British and more often female, and clonal diversity was possibly underestimated.

The protocol was immunoSEQ multiplex PCR, while the TCRdb copy is restricted to in-frame clones and leaves out a portion. The sample yields about 81,000 clones, about 82% seen once. A few counts support this clone. Antigen unknown. The CDR3 spans 17 residues. Germline V gene data show CDR1 as MNHEY and CDR2 as SMNVEV (reference sequence). V gave up 5 bases and J gave up 8 bases; unmatched junction bases: 16. This TCR was recovered from an adult who received the AZD1222 COVID-19 vaccine. Here the sequenced sample was peripheral blood, taken 28 days after the second AZD1222 dose. The gene calls are TRBV27 and TRBJ2-1; 9 positions match TRBD2. This CDR3 reads CASSHEWLGGGAYEQFF. The CDR3 coding sequence is TGTGCCAGCAGTCACGAATGGCTGGGCGGGGGGGCTTATGAGCAGTTCTTC.